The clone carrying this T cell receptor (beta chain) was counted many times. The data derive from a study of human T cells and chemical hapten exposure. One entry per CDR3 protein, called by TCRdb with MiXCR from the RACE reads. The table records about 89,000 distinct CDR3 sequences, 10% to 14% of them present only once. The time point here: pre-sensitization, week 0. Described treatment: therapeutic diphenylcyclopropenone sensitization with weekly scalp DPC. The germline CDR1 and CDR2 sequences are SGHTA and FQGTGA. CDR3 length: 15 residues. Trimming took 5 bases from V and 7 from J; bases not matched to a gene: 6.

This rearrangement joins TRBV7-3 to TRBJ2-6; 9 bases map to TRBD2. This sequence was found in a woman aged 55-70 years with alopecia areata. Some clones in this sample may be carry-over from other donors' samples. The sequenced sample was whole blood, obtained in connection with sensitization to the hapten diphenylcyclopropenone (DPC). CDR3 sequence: CASSPGTSFANVLTF. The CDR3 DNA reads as TGTGCCAGCAGCCCTGGGACTAGCTTTGCCAACGTCCTGACTTTC.